This TCR beta chain appears in the sequencing data of a study of blood T cell repertoires in COVID-19. Looking at the study overall: Donors in the United States, Italy and Spain gave samples during acute or convalescent COVID-19. The cDNA or gDNA used as material had been derived from T cells, B-cell-depleted T cells, or PBMCs.

Profiling relied on immunoSEQ multiplex PCR, and the TCRdb table lists in-frame clones only, not all of them. The sample contains approximately 130,000 clones, roughly 79% of which appear only once. The CDR3 totals 15 residues. Germline V gene sequence: CDR1 SGHAT, CDR2 FQDESV (reference sequence). V was pared by 0 bases and J by 7 bases, with 10 bases between. Source material: peripheral blood. The sequence derives from a woman aged 60-70 years with active or convalescent COVID-19. V usage is TRBV11-1 and J usage is TRBJ1-6; D might be TRBD1 (5 bases). DNA for the CDR3: TGTGCCAGCAGCTTAGCCAGGGTGAGAAATTCACCCCTCCACTTT. This encodes CASSLARVRNSPLHF.